One sample yielded the 18 T cell receptor beta chains listed below, sequenced in a study of T-cell memory formation after mild COVID-19. TCRdb analysed the 5' RACE reads with MiXCR anew, one entry per CDR3 protein. The sample comprises 150,000 to 200,000 distinct CDR3 sequences, under 14% of which are singletons, and approximately 4% rests with the top ten. Sequencing was carried out using PBMCs or a T cell subset sorted from them (not recorded which). The receptors were sampled from a man younger than 35 who had mild COVID-19 (a few samples of this study predate the infection). Cell type and time point are not known.

The chain links TRBV20-1 to TRBJ2-1, with a tentative D call TRBD2 (7 bases). Deletions cut 3 bases from V and 0 bases from J, with 18 bases between. The germline V gene encodes CDR1 DFQATT and CDR2 SNEGSKA (reference sequence). The CDR3 is 17 amino acids. The DNA of the CDR3 is TGCAGTGCTAGGAGAGAGTGGGGGGGGCTCTCCTACAATGAGCAGTTCTTC. Translation gives CSARREWGGLSYNEQFF.

The rearrangement links TRBV7-8 to TRBJ2-2; unclear D gene. The V end was cut by 5 bases, the J end by 4 bases, with 17 bases between. This CDR3 has 16 residues. The germline V gene encodes CDR1 SGHVS and CDR2 FQNEAQ. DNA for the CDR3: TGTGCCAGCAGCCACCGACCGAAACTCATCACCGGGGAGCTGTTTTTT. Its translation is CASSHRPKLITGELFF.

This clonotype was counted only a few times. Sequence at one end of the junction differs from germline and may be a read error. The chain recombines TRBV6-5 with TRBJ1-2, with TRBD1 identical over 9 bases. CDR3 length: 12 residues. Germline V gene data show CDR1 as MNHEY and CDR2 as SVGAGI. The CDR3 reads CASSPGQGITYF. In nucleotides, the CDR3 is TGTGCCAGCAGTCCCGGACAGGGGATAACCTACTTC.

This clonotype has ten or more counts. The chain combines TRBV4-1 with TRBJ2-3; D perhaps matches TRBD1 (6 bases). The CDR3 is made up of 16 amino acids. The germline V gene has CDR1 MGHRA and CDR2 YSYEKL. The V end was cut by 0 bases, the J end by 0 bases, with 10 bases between. The CDR3 DNA reads TGCGCCAGCAGCCAAGAGGGACATCCTAGCACAGATACGCAGTATTTT. Its protein is CASSQEGHPSTDTQYF.

The rearrangement joins TRBV20-1 to TRBJ2-1; 7 bases agree with TRBD2. Trimming cost V 5 bases and J 9 bases; bases outside gene matches: 10. Germline-derived CDR1 and CDR2 are DFQATT and SNEGSKA (reference sequence). This CDR3 has 13 amino acids. The CDR3 is CSARETSIGEQFF. The CDR3 coding sequence is TGCAGTGCTCGTGAGACTAGCATCGGTGAGCAGTTCTTC.

V gene TRBV5-1 combines with J gene TRBJ2-7; D is uncertain. The CDR3 has 14 amino acids. V shed 0 bases and J shed 0 bases, with 7 bases lying between them. Looked up from germline, CDR1 is SGHRS and CDR2 is YFSETQ. This CDR3 reads CASSLDPSSYEQYF. Here the CDR3 DNA reads TGCGCCAGCAGCTTGGACCCGAGCTCCTACGAGCAGTACTTC.

This chain links TRBV7-2 with TRBJ2-5, with 15 bases identical to TRBD2. J was trimmed by 0 bases and V by 11 bases; bases with no gene match: 16. From germline, CDR1 is SGHTA and CDR2 FQGNSA. There are 19 residues in the CDR3. The CDR3 reads CASSRPGLAGGRYQETQYF. The CDR3, as DNA: TGTGCCTCGAGCAGGCCGGGACTAGCGGGGGGCAGGTACCAAGAGACCCAGTACTTC. Drawing the rest from reference TRBV7-2 and TRBJ2-5, the complete variable domain is GAGVSQSPSNKVTEKGKDVELRCDPISGHTALYWYRQSLGQGLEFLIYFQGNSAPDKSGLPSDRFSAERTGGSVSTLTIQRTQQEDSAVYLCASSRPGLAGGRYQETQYFGPGTRLLVL.

This clonotype has more than one count but fewer than ten. The gene calls are TRBV7-3 and TRBJ1-6; possible D gene TRBD1, 6 bases. Trimming took off 5 bases at V and 15 bases at J, with 17 bases between the two ends. Germline CDR1 SGHTA, CDR2 FQGTGA. The CDR3 consists of 13 residues. CDR3 sequence: CASSIRQDSRLHF. CDR3 DNA sequence: TGTGCCAGCAGCATAAGACAGGACAGCCGCCTCCACTTT.

This chain links TRBV11-1 with TRBJ2-5; tentatively, D is TRBD2 (5 bases). The germline V gene encodes CDR1 SGHAT and CDR2 FQDESV (reference sequence). The ends were cut back, 2 bases at V and 4 bases at J, with 11 bases in the middle. CDR3 size: 14 residues. This CDR3 is CASSLTLAAETQYF. CDR3 in DNA: TGTGCCAGCAGCTTAACTCTAGCTGCAGAGACCCAGTACTTC.

This chain joins TRBV6-5 and TRBJ1-4, with 9 bases identical to TRBD1. This CDR3 comprises 15 residues. Germline V lookup: CDR1 MNHEY, CDR2 SVGAGI. V shed 2 bases, J shed 7 bases, and the junction held 5 bases outside the gene matches. The chain's CDR3 is CASSYTTGQGEKLFF. CDR3 in DNA: TGTGCCAGCAGTTACACAACGGGACAGGGTGAAAAACTGTTTTTT.

This clonotype was recorded many times. The chain links TRBV4-1 to TRBJ2-1; tentatively, D is TRBD2 (6 bases). Germline V gene sequence: CDR1 MGHRA, CDR2 YSYEKL. The CDR3 runs to 14 residues. The germline V and J ends were trimmed by 5 bases and 3 bases, with 11 bases remaining between them. CDR3 nucleotide sequence: TGCGCCAGCAGCGTCGGGGGAGTCTACAATGAGCAGTTCTTC. Translated, it gives CASSVGGVYNEQFF.

This clonotype was seen a handful of times. V gene TRBV6-2 or TRBV6-3 combines with J gene TRBJ2-2, with D unclear. With 7 bases removed from V and 5 bases from J, the gap between germline ends came to 20 bases. The CDR3 spans 16 residues. CDR1 and CDR2 from the germline V gene are MNHEY and SVGEGT. CDR3 coding DNA: TGTGCCAGCACCTTCGCTCGGCTTCAAGGGACCGGGGAGCTGTTTTTT. This encodes CASTFARLQGTGELFF.

This clonotype was observed a few times. The rearrangement uses TRBV20-1 and TRBJ2-3; the D gene is possibly TRBD1 (6 bases). The CDR3 length is 13 residues. V gave up 4 bases and J gave up 10 bases, with 18 bases separating them. The V gene's germline CDR1 is DFQATT and CDR2 SNEGSKA (reference sequence). This chain's CDR3 is CSAMFRGVDSQYF. DNA of the CDR3: TGCAGTGCTATGTTCAGGGGAGTGGATTCGCAGTATTTT.

This clonotype was detected only a few times. The chain is built from TRBV9 and TRBJ2-5; 7 bases align to TRBD1. J was trimmed by 4 bases and V by 0 bases; bases with no gene match: 3. Germline V gene data show CDR1 as SGDLS and CDR2 as YYNGEE. The CDR3 runs 14 residues. In DNA form, the CDR3 reads TGTGCCAGCAGCGTAGAGGGGGCAAGAGAGACCCAGTACTTC. Its protein product is CASSVEGARETQYF.

The sample holds a few counts of this clonotype. The rearrangement links TRBV24-1 to TRBJ2-3; D not resolved. CDR3 size: 16 residues. Germline V CDR1 and CDR2: KGHDR, SFDVKD. Trimming left V 0 bases short and J 0 bases short, with 9 bases between. CDR3 bases: TGTGCCACCAGTGATTTGGGGCTAGGAAGCACAGATACGCAGTATTTT. Translated, it gives CATSDLGLGSTDTQYF.

This clonotype has ten or more counts. The rearrangement joins TRBV3-1 to TRBJ2-1; no clear D gene. This CDR3 is 12 amino acids long. The V gene lost 1 base and the J gene lost 8 bases, with 6 bases spanning the gap. The germline V gene encodes CDR1 LGHDT and CDR2 YNNKEL (reference sequence). The CDR3 DNA follows: TGTGCCAGCAGCCAAGCGGTATATGAGCAGTTCTTC. Its translation: CASSQAVYEQFF.

This clonotype occurred a few times. The chain employs TRBV29-1 and TRBJ2-7; possible D gene TRBD1, 5 bases. The length of the CDR3 is 13 residues. With 7 bases removed from V and 2 bases from J, the gap between germline ends came to 15 bases. Germline V gene data show CDR1 as SQVTM and CDR2 as ANQGSEA. The CDR3 sequence: CSGPLDMTYEQYV. The CDR3 DNA sequence: TGCAGCGGACCTTTGGACATGACCTACGAGCAGTACGTC.

CDR3 DNA sequence: TGCAGTGCTAGAGATTGGGGGGGAAGCACAGATACGCAGTATTTT. Translation: CSARDWGGSTDTQYF. The chain has TRBV20-1 and TRBJ2-3, with 7 bases matching TRBD2. The J segment lost 0 bases and the V segment lost 0 bases, leaving 3 bases of the junction unmatched. The CDR3 is 15 amino acids. Germline V CDR1 and CDR2: DFQATT, SNEGSKA (reference sequence).